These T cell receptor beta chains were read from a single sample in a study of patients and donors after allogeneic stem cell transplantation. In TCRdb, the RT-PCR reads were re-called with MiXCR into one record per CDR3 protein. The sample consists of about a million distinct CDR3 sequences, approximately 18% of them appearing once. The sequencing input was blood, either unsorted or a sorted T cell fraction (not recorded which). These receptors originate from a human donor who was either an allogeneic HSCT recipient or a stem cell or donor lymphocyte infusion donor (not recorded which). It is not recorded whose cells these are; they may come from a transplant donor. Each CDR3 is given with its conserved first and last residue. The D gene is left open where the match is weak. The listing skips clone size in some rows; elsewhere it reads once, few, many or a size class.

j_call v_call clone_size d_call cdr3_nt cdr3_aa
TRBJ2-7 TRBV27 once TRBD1 TGTGCCAGCAGTTCGGGACAGGGCGAGGTCGAGCAGTACTTC CASSSGQGEVEQYF
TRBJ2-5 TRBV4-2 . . TGTGCCAGCAGCCAACCCCCTCTCGAGACCCAGTACTTC CASSQPPLETQYF
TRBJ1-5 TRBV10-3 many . TGTGCCATCAGTGATTTCGCCGATCAGCCCCAGCATTTT CAISDFADQPQHF
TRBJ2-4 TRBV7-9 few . TGTGCCAGCAGCCGCCTTGAGGGAGGAAACATTCAGTACTTC CASSRLEGGNIQYF
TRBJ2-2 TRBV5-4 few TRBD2 TGTGCCAGCAGCCCTCGGACTAGCGGGAGGGCTAAAGCCGGGGAGCTGTTTTTT CASSPRTSGRAKAGELFF
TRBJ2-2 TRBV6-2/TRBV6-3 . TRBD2 TGTGCCAGCACCCACGGGAGGGGGGCGAACACCGGGGAGCTGTTTTTT CASTHGRGANTGELFF
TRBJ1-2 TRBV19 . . TGTGCCAGTAGTATAGGCCGAGACTATGGCTACACCTTC CASSIGRDYGYTF
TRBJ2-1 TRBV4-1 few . TGCGCCAGCAGCCAAGGGAGGGTGGCGGGGCAGCCCCACAATGAGCAGTTCTTC CASSQGRVAGQPHNEQFF
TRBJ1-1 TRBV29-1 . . TGCAGCGCCAAACGAGACAACACTGAAGCTTTCTTT CSAKRDNTEAFF
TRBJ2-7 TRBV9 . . TGTGCCAGCAGCGTACAGGATTCCTACGAGCAGTACTTC CASSVQDSYEQYF
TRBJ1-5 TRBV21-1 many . TGTGCCAGCAGCCTGGAGGGAGACAGGGAGTATAGCAATCAGCCCCAGCATTTT CASSLEGDREYSNQPQHF
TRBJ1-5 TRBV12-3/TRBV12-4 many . TGTGCCAGCAGGCCGGACCGGAATCATCAGCCCCAGCATTTT CASRPDRNHQPQHF
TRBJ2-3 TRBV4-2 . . TGTGCCAGCAGCCAAGGAGTCGCTAAAACGATAGATACGCAGTATTTT CASSQGVAKTIDTQYF
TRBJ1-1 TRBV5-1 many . TGCGCCAGCAGCTTGGAACGGGATACTGAAGCTTTCTTT CASSLERDTEAFF
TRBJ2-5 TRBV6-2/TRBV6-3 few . TGTGCCAGCACCCCCTCGAGACTACAAGAGACCCAGTACTTC CASTPSRLQETQYF
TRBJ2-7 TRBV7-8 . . TGTGCCAGCAGCGTACGACAGGGCGGGAGCTCCTACGAGCAGTACTTC CASSVRQGGSSYEQYF
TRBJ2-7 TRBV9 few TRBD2 TGTGCCAGCAGCGGACTAGCGGCTACCTACGAGCAGTACTTC CASSGLAATYEQYF
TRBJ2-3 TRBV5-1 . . TGCGCCAGCGGGGCCAGGGTCACAGATACGCAGTATTTT CASGARVTDTQYF
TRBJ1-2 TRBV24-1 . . TGTGCCACCAGTGATGGATCAAGGGGCTATGGCTACACCTTC CATSDGSRGYGYTF
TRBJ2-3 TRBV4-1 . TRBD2 TGCGCCAGCAGCCAAAGCCCCGGACTAGCGGGGGATACGCAGTATTTT CASSQSPGLAGDTQYF
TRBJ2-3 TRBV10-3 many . TGTGCCATCACCGGAGACACAGATACGCAGTATTTT CAITGDTDTQYF
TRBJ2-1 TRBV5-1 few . TGCGCCAGCAGCTTGGGTCAAACGCGGGAGCAGTTCTTC CASSLGQTREQFF
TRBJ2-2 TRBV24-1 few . TGTGCCACCAGTGATTTGAGCACTCCGAACACCGGGGAGCTGTTTTTT CATSDLSTPNTGELFF
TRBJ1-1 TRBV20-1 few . TGCAGTGCAAAGGGTGAAGGGCAGGGGCTTATGAGCACTGAAGCTTTCTTT CSAKGEGQGLMSTEAFF
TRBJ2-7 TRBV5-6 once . TGTGCCAGCAGCCCGGTCCTAGGGGGGCCACAGCAGTACTTC CASSPVLGGPQQYF